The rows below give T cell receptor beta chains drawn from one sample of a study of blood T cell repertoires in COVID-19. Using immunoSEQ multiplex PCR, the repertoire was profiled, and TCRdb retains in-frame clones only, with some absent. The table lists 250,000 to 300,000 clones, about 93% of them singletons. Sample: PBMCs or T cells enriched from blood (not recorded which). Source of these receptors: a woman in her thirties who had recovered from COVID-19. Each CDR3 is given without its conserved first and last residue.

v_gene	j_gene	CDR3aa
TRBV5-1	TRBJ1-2	ATGEGGSGGYT
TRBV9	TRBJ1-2	ASSVAGQLINYGYT
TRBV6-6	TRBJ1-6	ASSPTGQGANNSPLH
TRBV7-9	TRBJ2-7	ASSLVSGDSISYEQY
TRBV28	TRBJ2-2	ASSLEELGLF
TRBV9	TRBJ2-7	ASSVREESYEQY
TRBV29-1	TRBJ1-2	SVGQKANYGYT
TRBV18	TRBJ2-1	ASSPPTSGYNEQF
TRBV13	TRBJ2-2	ASSRRQGGRTGELF
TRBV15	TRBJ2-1	ATSNLAGAYNEQF
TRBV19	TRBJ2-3	ASGTSGTDTQY
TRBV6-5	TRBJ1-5	ASSYSKLTPQH
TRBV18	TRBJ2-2	ASSPPTGWDRYTGELF
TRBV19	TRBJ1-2	ASSIQQGEYGYT
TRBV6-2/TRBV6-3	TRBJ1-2	ASSYGGTVYGYT
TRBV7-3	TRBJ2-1	ASSQTVYNEQF
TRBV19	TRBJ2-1	ASSIVDNSLNEQF
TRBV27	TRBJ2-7	ASSSTGFYEQY
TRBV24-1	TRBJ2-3	ATSGTRGPDTQY
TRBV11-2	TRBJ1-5	ASSLQGSNQPQH
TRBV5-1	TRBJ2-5	ASSLGLAGEISETQY
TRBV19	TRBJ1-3	ASAPIGGTGNTIY
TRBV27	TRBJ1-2	ASSRQGGNYGYT
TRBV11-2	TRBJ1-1	ASSLYRGGTEAF
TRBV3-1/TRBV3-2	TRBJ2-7	ASSRGSYEQY
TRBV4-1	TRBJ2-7	ASSQAAGPGQGGVEQY
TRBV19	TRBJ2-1	ASSMVPGGGKYNEQF
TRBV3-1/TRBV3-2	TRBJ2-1	ASSQVTSGRGQNEQF
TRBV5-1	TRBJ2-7	ASSLGQSYEQY
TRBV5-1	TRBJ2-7	ASSALTADYEQY
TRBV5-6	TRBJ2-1	ASSLGPRMGDEQF
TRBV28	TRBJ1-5	ASTQLGVGSQPQH
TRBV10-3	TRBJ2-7	AISEPLQGAGEQY
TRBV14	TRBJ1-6	ASSQQIRSPLH
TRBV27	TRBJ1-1	ASLRTGGLVTEAF
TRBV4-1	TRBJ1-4	ASSHLRTEGKLF
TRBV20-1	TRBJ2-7	SARIIYEQY
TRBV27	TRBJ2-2	ASSFLGQGRGAGELF
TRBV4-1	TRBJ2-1	ASSQGPYNEQF
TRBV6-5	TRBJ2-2	ASLTTGSGGELF
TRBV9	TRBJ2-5	ASSVGSGRETQY
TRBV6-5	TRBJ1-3	ASSRQGLAGNTIY
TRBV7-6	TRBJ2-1	ASSSRTGLDRYNEQF
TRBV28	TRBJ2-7	ASTTPGQSPNEQY
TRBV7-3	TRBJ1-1	ASSLIGNTEAF
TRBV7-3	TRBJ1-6	ASSLRGQGLSPLH